These T cell receptor beta chains were read from a single sample in a study of blood T cell repertoires in COVID-19. Profiled with immunoSEQ multiplex PCR; TCRdb holds only in-frame clones, not every one. The sample has around 78,000 clones, around nine tenths seen once. The source material was peripheral blood. The receptors come from a middle-aged man with active COVID-19. Both conserved end residues are part of each CDR3. The D gene is left open where the match is weak. Clone sizes are given selectively: once, few, many, or a class where the clone is expanded.

D: TRBD1; J: TRBJ2-1; size: .; V: TRBV28; DNA: TGTGCCAGCAGTTCCGCCGGGACAGGGGGCAATGAGCAGTTCTTC; CDR3: CASSSAGTGGNEQFF
D: .; J: TRBJ2-7; size: .; V: TRBV5-6; DNA: TGTGCCAGCAGCTTGGGGACCCGGGGGAATCTCTACGAGCAGTACTTC; CDR3: CASSLGTRGNLYEQYF
D: TRBD1; J: TRBJ1-4; size: .; V: TRBV27; DNA: TGTGCCAGCAGTTTACGGGACAGTAATGAAAAACTGTTTTTT; CDR3: CASSLRDSNEKLFF
D: .; J: TRBJ2-3; size: .; V: TRBV4-1; DNA: TGCGCCAGCAGCCAAGAAGGCGGGATTAGCACAGATACGCAGTATTTT; CDR3: CASSQEGGISTDTQYF
D: TRBD1; J: TRBJ1-2; size: once; V: TRBV27; DNA: TGTGCCAGCAGCCCGGACAGGGCCTATGGCTACACCTTC; CDR3: CASSPDRAYGYTF
D: TRBD1; J: TRBJ1-1; size: .; V: TRBV19; DNA: TGTGCCAGTAGTATTACAGGGGACGTCACTGAAGCTTTCTTT; CDR3: CASSITGDVTEAFF
D: TRBD2; J: TRBJ2-1; size: once; V: TRBV5-1; DNA: TGCGCCAGCAGCCCTTCCCACCGAGCGGGAGTGGGTAATGAGCAGTTCTTC; CDR3: CASSPSHRAGVGNEQFF
D: .; J: TRBJ1-1; size: .; V: TRBV7-9; DNA: TGTGCCAGCAGCTCCGGACTCGCAGCCACTGAAGCTTTCTTT; CDR3: CASSSGLAATEAFF
D: TRBD1; J: TRBJ1-6; size: once; V: TRBV2; DNA: TGTGCCAGCAGTCGGACAGGGTTGGCCTCACCCCTCCACTTT; CDR3: CASSRTGLASPLHF
D: .; J: TRBJ1-4; size: .; V: TRBV7-9; DNA: TGTGCCAGCAGCCGCCTTGGGGGCAATGAAAAACTGTTTTTT; CDR3: CASSRLGGNEKLFF
D: TRBD1; J: TRBJ2-7; size: medium-sized; V: TRBV19; DNA: TGTGCCAGTAGGGGACAGGGACACCTTCCCTACGAGCAGTACTTC; CDR3: CASRGQGHLPYEQYF
D: TRBD2; J: TRBJ2-7; size: .; V: TRBV4-2; DNA: TGTGCCAGCAGCCAAGGTATAGCGGGAGGACACTACGAGCAGTACTTC; CDR3: CASSQGIAGGHYEQYF
D: TRBD2; J: TRBJ2-1; size: .; V: TRBV4-1; DNA: TGCGCCAGCAGCCATCCGGGACTAGCGGGAGGGCCGGTTAAGAATGAGCAGTTCTTC; CDR3: CASSHPGLAGGPVKNEQFF
D: TRBD2; J: TRBJ2-1; size: .; V: TRBV27; DNA: TGTGCCAGCAGTTTACGGGGAGGGTACAATGAGCAGTTCTTC; CDR3: CASSLRGGYNEQFF
D: .; J: TRBJ1-1; size: once; V: TRBV9; DNA: TGTGCCAGCAGCCCGGCCCTGGGGAGGGTTAATTTGGCTTTCTTT; CDR3: CASSPALGRVNLAFF
D: .; J: TRBJ1-1; size: .; V: TRBV6-2/TRBV6-3; DNA: TGTGCCAGCAGTTACTCCTCCGTGAACACTGAAGCTTTCTTT; CDR3: CASSYSSVNTEAFF
D: .; J: TRBJ2-1; size: .; V: TRBV30; DNA: TGTGCCTGGAGAGCGAATCTCCAATACAATGAGCAGTTCTTC; CDR3: CAWRANLQYNEQFF
D: .; J: TRBJ1-1; size: .; V: TRBV4-2; DNA: TGTGCCAGCAGCCCATTTGGGAGGGAAACCATGAACACTGAAGCTTTCTTT; CDR3: CASSPFGRETMNTEAFF
D: TRBD1; J: TRBJ1-5; size: few; V: TRBV28; DNA: TGTGCCAGCAGTTCCCTCCGGGACAGGTTTAATAGCAATCAGCCCCAGCATTTT; CDR3: CASSSLRDRFNSNQPQHF
D: .; J: TRBJ2-7; size: few; V: TRBV6-4; DNA: TGTGCCAGCAGTGACACCCTCGTCGAGTGGGGGCACTACTACGAGCAGTACTTC; CDR3: CASSDTLVEWGHYYEQYF
D: .; J: TRBJ2-7; size: .; V: TRBV7-3; DNA: TGTGCCAGCAGCTTAACGGGGGGTGCGACATCCTACGAGCAGTACTTC; CDR3: CASSLTGGATSYEQYF
D: TRBD1; J: TRBJ2-7; size: .; V: TRBV9; DNA: TGTGCCAGCAGCGTAGGGACAGGGGCTTCCTACGAGCAGTACTTC; CDR3: CASSVGTGASYEQYF
D: .; J: TRBJ1-1; size: .; V: TRBV28; DNA: TGTGCCAGCAGTTTATTGACAGACCACACTGAAGCTTTCTTT; CDR3: CASSLLTDHTEAFF